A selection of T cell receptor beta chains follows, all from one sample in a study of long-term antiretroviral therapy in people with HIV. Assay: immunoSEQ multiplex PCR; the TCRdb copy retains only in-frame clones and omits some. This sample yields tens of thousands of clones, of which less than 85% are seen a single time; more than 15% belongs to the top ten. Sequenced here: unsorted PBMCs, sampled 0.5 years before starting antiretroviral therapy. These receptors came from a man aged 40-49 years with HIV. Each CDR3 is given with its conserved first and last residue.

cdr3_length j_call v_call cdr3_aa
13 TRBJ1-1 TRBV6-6 CASSYPGVTEAFF
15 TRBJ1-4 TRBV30 CAWRGNSATNEKLFF
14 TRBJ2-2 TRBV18 CASSPDRTTGELFF
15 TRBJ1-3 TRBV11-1 CASSFGYHSGNTIYF
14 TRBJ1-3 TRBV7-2 CASKQGVTGNTIYF
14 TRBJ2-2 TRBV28 CASSPRTDTGELFF
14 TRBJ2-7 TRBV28 CASSSGTWRYEQYF
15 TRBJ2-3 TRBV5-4 CASSSDASFTDTQYF
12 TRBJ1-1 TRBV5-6 CASSLGRGDAFF
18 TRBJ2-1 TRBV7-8 CASSLPRGQMMVIDEQFF
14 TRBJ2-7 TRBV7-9 CASSPLEGPGEQYF
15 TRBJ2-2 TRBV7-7 CASSLQGFNTGELFF
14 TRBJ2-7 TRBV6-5 CASRGQGYSYEQYF
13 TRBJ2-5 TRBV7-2 CASSLTPQETQYF
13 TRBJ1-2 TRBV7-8 CASNPRAVYGYTF
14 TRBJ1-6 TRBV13 CASSKGQGFSPLHF
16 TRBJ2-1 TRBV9 CASSVGGLGGGYEQFF
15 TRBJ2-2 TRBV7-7 CASSLGLANTGELFF
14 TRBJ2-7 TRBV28 CASRSTNTYLEQYF
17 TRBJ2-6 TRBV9 CASSVSAGPSGANVLTF
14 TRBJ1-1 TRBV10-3 CAIRGRGGNTEAFF
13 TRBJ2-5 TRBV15 CATSRDLRETQYF
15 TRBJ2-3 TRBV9 CASSQGLASTDTQYF
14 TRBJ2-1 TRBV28 CASTPGTKGHEQFF
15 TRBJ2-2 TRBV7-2 CASSPLSGGTGELFF